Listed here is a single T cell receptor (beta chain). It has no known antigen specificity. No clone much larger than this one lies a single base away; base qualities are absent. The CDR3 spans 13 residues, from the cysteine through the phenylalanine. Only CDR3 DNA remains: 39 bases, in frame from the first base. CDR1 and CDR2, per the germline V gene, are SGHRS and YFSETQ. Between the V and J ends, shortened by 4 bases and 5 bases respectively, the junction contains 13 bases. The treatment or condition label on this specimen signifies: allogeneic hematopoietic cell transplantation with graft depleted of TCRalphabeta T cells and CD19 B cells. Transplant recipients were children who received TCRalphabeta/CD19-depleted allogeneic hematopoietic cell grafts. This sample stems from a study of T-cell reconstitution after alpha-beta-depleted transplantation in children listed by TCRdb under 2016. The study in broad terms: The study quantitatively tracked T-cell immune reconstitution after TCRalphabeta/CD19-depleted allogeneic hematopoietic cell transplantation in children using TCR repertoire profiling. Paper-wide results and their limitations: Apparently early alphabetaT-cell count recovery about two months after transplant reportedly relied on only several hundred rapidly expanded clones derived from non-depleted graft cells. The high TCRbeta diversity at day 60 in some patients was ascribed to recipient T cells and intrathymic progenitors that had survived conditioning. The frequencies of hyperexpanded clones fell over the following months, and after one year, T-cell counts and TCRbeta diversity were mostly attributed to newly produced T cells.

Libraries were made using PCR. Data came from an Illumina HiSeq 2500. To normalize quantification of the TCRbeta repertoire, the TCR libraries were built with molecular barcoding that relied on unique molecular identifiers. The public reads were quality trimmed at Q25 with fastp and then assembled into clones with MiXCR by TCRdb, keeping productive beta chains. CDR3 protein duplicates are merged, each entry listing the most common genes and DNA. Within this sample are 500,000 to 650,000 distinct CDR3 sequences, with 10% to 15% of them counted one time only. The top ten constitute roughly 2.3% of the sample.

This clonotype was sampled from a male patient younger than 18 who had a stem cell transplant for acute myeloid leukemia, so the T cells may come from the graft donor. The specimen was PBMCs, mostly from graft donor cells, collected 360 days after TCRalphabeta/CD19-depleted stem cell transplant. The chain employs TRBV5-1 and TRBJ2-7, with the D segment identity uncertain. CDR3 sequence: CASSRAVSDEQYF. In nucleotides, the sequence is TGCGCCAGCAGCCGGGCAGTCTCGGACGAGCAGTACTTC.